The rows below give T cell receptor beta chains drawn from one sample of a study of cytomegalovirus exposure and HLA in healthy donors. Generated by immunoSEQ multiplex PCR, the TCRdb table keeps only in-frame clones and is missing some. This sample yields about 160,000 clones, of which roughly 84% are seen a single time; roughly 1% belongs to the top ten. Sequencing used PBMCs. The receptors were sampled from a man aged 30 to 39 in good health and CMV-seronegative. The CDR3 runs from the conserved cysteine through the conserved F or W. The order of the fields is J gene, V gene, clone size, D gene, CDR3 protein, CDR3 DNA. D genes are given only for firm matches. Only part of the rows carry a size: once, few, many, or a class if the clone is expanded.

TRBJ2-7,TRBV29-1,few,.,CSVVEQNSYEQYF,TGCAGCGTTGTAGAACAGAACTCCTACGAGCAGTACTTC
TRBJ1-3,TRBV9,.,.,CASSGAGFGNTIYF,TGTGCCAGCAGCGGTGCAGGGTTCGGAAACACCATATATTTT
TRBJ1-5,TRBV30,once,TRBD1,CAWSATGTSNQPQHF,TGTGCCTGGAGTGCGACAGGGACGAGCAATCAGCCCCAGCATTTT
TRBJ2-1,TRBV6-1,few,TRBD2,CASSELAGGYNEQFF,TGTGCCAGCAGTGAATTAGCGGGGGGCTACAATGAGCAGTTCTTC
TRBJ2-1,TRBV10-2,.,TRBD2,CASTSSGGYNEQFF,TGCGCCAGCACCTCTAGCGGCGGCTACAATGAGCAGTTCTTC
TRBJ1-1,TRBV7-6,.,.,CASSLTPHLNTEAFF,TGTGCCAGCAGCTTAACTCCTCATCTCAACACTGAAGCTTTCTTT
TRBJ2-1,TRBV28,once,.,CASSLRISYNEQFF,TGTGCCAGCAGTTTGAGAATATCCTACAATGAGCAGTTCTTC
TRBJ2-3,TRBV7-3,.,.,CASSLSAGDRPEYF,TGTGCCAGCAGCTTATCGGCGGGGGACAGGCCGGAGTATTTT
TRBJ2-7,TRBV11-2,.,.,CASSLTTSDVLSYEQYF,TGTGCCAGCAGCCTAACCACTAGTGACGTCCTCTCCTACGAGCAGTACTTC
TRBJ2-2,TRBV5-5,.,TRBD2,CASSLETASGYYTGELFF,TGTGCCAGCAGCTTGGAGACAGCTAGCGGGTACTACACCGGGGAGCTGTTTTTT
TRBJ2-2,TRBV4-2,.,.,CASSFEGERTGELFF,TGTGCCAGCAGTTTTGAGGGAGAACGTACCGGGGAGCTGTTTTTT
TRBJ1-2,TRBV30,once,.,CAWSVVGVGLANYGYTF,TGTGCCTGGAGTGTAGTAGGGGTCGGCCTAGCTAACTATGGCTACACCTTC
TRBJ1-5,TRBV6-5,.,TRBD1,CASATGSQPQHF,TGTGCCAGCGCGACAGGGTCTCAGCCCCAGCATTTT
TRBJ2-3,TRBV9,.,TRBD2,CASSVGNGAGGVKSTDTQYF,TGTGCCAGCAGCGTAGGAAACGGAGCGGGGGGGGTCAAAAGCACAGATACGCAGTATTTT
TRBJ2-1,TRBV28,.,TRBD2,CASSRLAGTYNEQFF,TGTGCCAGCAGTCGACTAGCGGGGACTTACAATGAGCAGTTCTTC
TRBJ1-5,TRBV15,.,TRBD1,CATSRAGGRQPQHF,TGTGCCACCAGCAGAGCAGGGGGCCGTCAGCCCCAGCATTTT
TRBJ2-7,TRBV4-3,.,.,CASSPMKGVYEQYF,TGCGCCAGCAGCCCAATGAAGGGAGTGTACGAGCAGTACTTC
TRBJ1-4,TRBV5-6,.,.,CASSLYREGLYEKLFF,TGTGCCAGCAGCTTGTACAGGGAGGGGCTCTATGAAAAACTGTTTTTT
TRBJ1-3,TRBV7-9,.,.,CASSSRITGNTIYF,TGTGCCAGCAGCTCTAGGATTACAGGAAACACCATATATTTT
TRBJ2-3,TRBV5-1,.,TRBD2,CASSGTLSGRGTDTQYF,TGCGCCAGCAGCGGAACTCTAAGCGGGAGAGGCACAGATACGCAGTATTTT
TRBJ2-5,TRBV2,.,TRBD2,CASMQGLAIQETQYF,TGTGCCAGCATGCAGGGACTAGCGATCCAAGAGACCCAGTACTTC
TRBJ2-7,TRBV6-6,few,TRBD1,CASSYSIDRAYEQYF,TGTGCCAGCAGTTACTCGATTGACAGGGCCTACGAGCAGTACTTC
TRBJ2-5,TRBV13,.,TRBD1,CASSLGRPGGETQYF,TGTGCCAGCAGCTTAGGCCGGCCAGGGGGAGAGACCCAGTACTTC